Detailed here is one T cell receptor (beta chain). Antigen unknown. The record originates from a study of T cell responses to AZD1222 COVID-19 vaccine. Study-level results: Within unmutated variant regions lay the reported targets of nearly half of spike-specific TCRs. Donors skewed white British and female; clonal diversity was possibly underestimated.

V was shortened by 6 bases and J by 0 bases, with 11 bases between the two germline ends. This CDR3 comprises 15 residues. Germline V lookup: CDR1 MNHEY, CDR2 SVGAGI. Libraries were prepared by immunoSEQ multiplex PCR; TCRdb keeps only in-frame clonotypes and omits some of them. The table includes about 86,000 clones, roughly 89% detected once. The sequence was obtained from an adult who received the AZD1222 COVID-19 vaccine. Here the sequenced sample was peripheral blood, taken 28 days after the second AZD1222 dose. The chain uses TRBV6-5 and TRBJ1-4, with D uncertain. The CDR3 spells CASRVAWSTNEKLFF. The CDR3 DNA follows: TGTGCCAGCAGGGTCGCGTGGTCAACTAATGAAAAACTGTTTTTT.